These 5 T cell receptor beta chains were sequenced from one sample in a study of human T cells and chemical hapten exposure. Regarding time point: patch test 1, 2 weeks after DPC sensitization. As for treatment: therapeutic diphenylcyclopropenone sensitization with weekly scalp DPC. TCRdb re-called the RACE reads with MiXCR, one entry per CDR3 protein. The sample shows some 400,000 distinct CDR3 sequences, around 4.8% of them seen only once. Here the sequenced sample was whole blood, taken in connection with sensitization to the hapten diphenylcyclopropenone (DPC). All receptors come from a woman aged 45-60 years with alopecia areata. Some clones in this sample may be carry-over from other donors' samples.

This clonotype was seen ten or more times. Here the CDR3 DNA reads TGTGCCAGCAGGCGAGGGGAGGACACTGAAGCTTTCTTT. Its translation is CASRRGEDTEAFF. The chain is built from TRBV13 and TRBJ1-1, with D possibly being TRBD1 (5 bases). The V gene lost 6 bases and the J gene lost 3 bases, with 11 bases spanning the gap. Germline assignment: CDR1 PRHDT and CDR2 FYEKMQ (reference sequence). This CDR3 contains 13 residues.

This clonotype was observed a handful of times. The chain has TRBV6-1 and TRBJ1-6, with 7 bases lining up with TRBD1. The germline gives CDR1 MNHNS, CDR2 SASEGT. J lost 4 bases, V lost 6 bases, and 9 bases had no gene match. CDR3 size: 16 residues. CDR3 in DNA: TGTGCCAGCAGGAGGGGTACAGGGGAGTATAATTCACCCCTCCACTTT. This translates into CASRRGTGEYNSPLHF.

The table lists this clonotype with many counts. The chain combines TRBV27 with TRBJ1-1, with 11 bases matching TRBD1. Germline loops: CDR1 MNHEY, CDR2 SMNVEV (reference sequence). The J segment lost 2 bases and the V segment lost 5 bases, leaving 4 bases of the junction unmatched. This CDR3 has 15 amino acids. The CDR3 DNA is TGTGCCAGCAGTCCCCGGACAGGGGGCAACACTGAAGCTTTCTTT. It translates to CASSPRTGGNTEAFF.

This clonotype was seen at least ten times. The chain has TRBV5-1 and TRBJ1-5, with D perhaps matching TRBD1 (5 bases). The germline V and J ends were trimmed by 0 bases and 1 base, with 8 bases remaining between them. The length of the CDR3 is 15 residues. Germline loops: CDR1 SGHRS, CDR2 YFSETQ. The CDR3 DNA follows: TGCGCCAGCAGCTTGGGCTGGGACAGCAATCAGCCCCAGCATTTT. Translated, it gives CASSLGWDSNQPQHF. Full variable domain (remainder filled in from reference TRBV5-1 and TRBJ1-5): KAGVTQTPRYLIKTRGQQVTLSCSPISGHRSVSWYQQTPGQGLQFLFEYFSETQRNKGNFPGRFSGRQFSNSRSEMNVSTLELGDSALYLCASSLGWDSNQPQHFGDGTRLSIL.

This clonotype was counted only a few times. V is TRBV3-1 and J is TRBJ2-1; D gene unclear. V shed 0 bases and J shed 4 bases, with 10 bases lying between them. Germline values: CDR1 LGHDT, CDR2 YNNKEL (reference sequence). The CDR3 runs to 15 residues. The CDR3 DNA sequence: TGTGCCAGCAGCCAAGATACCGGCCGGTACAATGAGCAGTTCTTC. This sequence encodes CASSQDTGRYNEQFF.